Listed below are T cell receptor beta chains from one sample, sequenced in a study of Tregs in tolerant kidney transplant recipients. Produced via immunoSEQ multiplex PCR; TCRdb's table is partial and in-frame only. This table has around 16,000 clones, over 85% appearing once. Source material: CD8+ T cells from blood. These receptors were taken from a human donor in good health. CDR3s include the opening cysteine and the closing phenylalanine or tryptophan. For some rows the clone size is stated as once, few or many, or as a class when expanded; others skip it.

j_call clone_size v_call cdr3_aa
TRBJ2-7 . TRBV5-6 CASSLQTREQYF
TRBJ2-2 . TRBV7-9 CASSGGAVGELFF
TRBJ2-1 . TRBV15 CATSTSRYNEQFF
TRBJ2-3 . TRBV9 CASSPRGFTDTQYF
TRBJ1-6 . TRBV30 CAWSRDSASPLHF
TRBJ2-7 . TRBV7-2 CASRALGGRSYEQYF
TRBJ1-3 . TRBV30 CAWSGLDPRLNTIYF
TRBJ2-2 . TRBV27 CASSLTGGWTGELFF
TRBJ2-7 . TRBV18 CASSPAGVPPYWGEQYF
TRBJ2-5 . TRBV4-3 CASSQERVTGGPQETQYF
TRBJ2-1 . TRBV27 CASSPRTSGDEQFF
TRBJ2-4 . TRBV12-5 CASGLGRGRAAKNIQYF
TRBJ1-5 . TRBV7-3 CASSSDRRAQPQHF
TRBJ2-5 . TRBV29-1 CSVETGREYQETQYF
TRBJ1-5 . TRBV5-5 CASSFAQNNQPQHF
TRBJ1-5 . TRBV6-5 CATAPQGPQAQHF
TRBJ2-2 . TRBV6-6 CASNQGQGLTGELFF
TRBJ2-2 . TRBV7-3 CASSSDGTSHTGELFF
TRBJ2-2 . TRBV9 CASSVGGSSGELFF
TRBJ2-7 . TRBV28 CASSRTDYEQYF
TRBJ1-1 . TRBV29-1 CSVRTMEGLGAFF
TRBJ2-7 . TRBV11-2 CAIGTGNHEQYF
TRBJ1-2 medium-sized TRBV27 CASSFGGSSLYGYTF
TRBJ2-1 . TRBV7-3 CASSLNAGLANRNEQFF
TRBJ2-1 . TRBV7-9 CASSLLSSGYNEQFF
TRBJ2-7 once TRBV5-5 CASSLRGADYEQYF
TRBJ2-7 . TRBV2 CASGTLRGTGGFIYEQYF
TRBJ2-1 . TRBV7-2 CASSLGPGYGNEQFF
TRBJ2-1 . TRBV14 CASSQDLDRALGNEQFF
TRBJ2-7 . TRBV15 CATSRDVLAEISSYEQYF
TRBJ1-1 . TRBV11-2 CASSLARDSTEAFF
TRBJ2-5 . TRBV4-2 CASSQDLGWWGETQYF
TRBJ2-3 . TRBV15 CATSSRIGTDTQYF
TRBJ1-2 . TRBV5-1 CASSLDGGGDYGYTF
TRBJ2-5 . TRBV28 CASSDRDTQETQYF
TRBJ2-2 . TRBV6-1 CASGPVAANTGELFF
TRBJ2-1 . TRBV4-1 CASSQGLAELPGEQFF
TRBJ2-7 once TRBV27 CASSYSAPYEQYF
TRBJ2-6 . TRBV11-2 CASSFSGTQGAGANVLTF
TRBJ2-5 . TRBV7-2 CASSYIGGTAETQYF